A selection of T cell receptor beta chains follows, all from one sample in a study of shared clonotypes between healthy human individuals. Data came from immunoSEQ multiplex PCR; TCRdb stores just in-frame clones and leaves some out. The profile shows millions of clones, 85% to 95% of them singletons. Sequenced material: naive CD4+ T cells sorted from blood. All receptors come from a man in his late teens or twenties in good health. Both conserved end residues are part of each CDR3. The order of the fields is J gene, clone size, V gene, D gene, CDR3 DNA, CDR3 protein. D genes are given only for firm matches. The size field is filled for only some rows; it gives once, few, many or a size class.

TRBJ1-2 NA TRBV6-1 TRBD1 TGTGCCAGCTCCATGAAGGGGGCTCTAAACTATGGCTACACCTTC CASSMKGALNYGYTF
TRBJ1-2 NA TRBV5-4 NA TGTGCCAGCAGCTCACTGACAGGCTATGGCTACACCTTC CASSSLTGYGYTF
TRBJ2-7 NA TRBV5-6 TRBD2 TGTGCCAGCAGCTCGCAAGGCGGGGGTCTATACGAGCAGTACTTC CASSSQGGGLYEQYF
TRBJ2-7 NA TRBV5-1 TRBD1 TGCGCCAGCAGCTTGGGACAGGGGGCAAACGAGCAGTACTTC CASSLGQGANEQYF
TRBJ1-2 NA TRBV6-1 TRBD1 TGTGCCAGCAGTGAACCGGGACAGTTCTATGGCTACACCTTC CASSEPGQFYGYTF
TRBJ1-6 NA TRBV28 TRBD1 TGTGCCAGCAGTTTATTCGACAGGGCCAATTCACCCCTCCACTTT CASSLFDRANSPLHF
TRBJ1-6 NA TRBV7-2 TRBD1 TGTGCCAGCAGCCTACTCGGGACAGGAAATTCACCCCTCCACTTT CASSLLGTGNSPLHF
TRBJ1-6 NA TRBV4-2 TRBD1 TGTGCCAGCAGCCAAGACCAAGGACGGGACAGGGCATCACCCCTCCACTTT CASSQDQGRDRASPLHF
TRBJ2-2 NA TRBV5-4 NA TGTGCCAGCAGCTCAAGCGGCGCGAACACCGGGGAGCTGTTTTTT CASSSSGANTGELFF
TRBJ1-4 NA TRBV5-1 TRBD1 TGCGCCAGCAGCACCCGGACAGGGAGTTCAAGGACTAATGAAAAACTGTTTTTT CASSTRTGSSRTNEKLFF
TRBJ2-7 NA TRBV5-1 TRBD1 TGCGCCAGCAGCTTGGACAGGGGAGCTTCCTACGAGCAGTACTTC CASSLDRGASYEQYF
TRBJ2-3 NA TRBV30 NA TGTGCCTGGAGTGTCAATGGGGGAACAGATACGCAGTATTTT CAWSVNGGTDTQYF
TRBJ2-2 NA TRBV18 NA TGTGCCAGCTCACCGTATGGAGGGACAAACACCGGGGAGCTGTTTTTT CASSPYGGTNTGELFF
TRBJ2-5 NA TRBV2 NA TGTGCCAGCAGTGTCGGGAGACAAGAGACCCAGTACTTC CASSVGRQETQYF
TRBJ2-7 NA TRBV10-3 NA TGTGCCATCAGTGAGTCAAGCTACGAGCAGTACTTC CAISESSYEQYF
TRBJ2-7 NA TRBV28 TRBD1 TGTGCCAGCAGAAATACCGGGACAGCTTCCTACGAGCAGTACTTC CASRNTGTASYEQYF
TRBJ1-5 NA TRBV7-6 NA TGTGCCAGCAGCCAAGATTCGAATCAGCCCCAGCATTTT CASSQDSNQPQHF
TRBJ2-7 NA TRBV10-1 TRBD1 TGCGCCAGCAGTGGGGACAGGGGATCCTACGAGCAGTACTTC CASSGDRGSYEQYF
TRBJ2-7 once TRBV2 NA TGTGCCAGCAGTGCCGGGCCCTACGAGCAGTACTTC CASSAGPYEQYF
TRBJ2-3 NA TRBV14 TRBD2 TGTGCCAGGGTGTGTAGCGGGAGGGTAGGAAATACGCAGTATTTT CARVCSGRVGNTQYF
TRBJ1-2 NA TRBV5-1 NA TGCGCCAGCAGCTTGGTCGTGGGGTCCGGTGGCTACACCTTC CASSLVVGSGGYTF
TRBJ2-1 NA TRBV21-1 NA TGTGCCAGCAGCAAAGAATCGTCAGGCAGGAGCTCCTACAATGAGCAGTTCTTC CASSKESSGRSSYNEQFF
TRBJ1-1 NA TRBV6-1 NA TGTGCTGCAAGGATGAACACTGAAGCTTTCTTT CAARMNTEAFF
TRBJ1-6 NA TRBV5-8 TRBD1 TGTGCCAGCAGCTTCTTCGGGACAGGCTATAATTCACCCCTCCACTTT CASSFFGTGYNSPLHF
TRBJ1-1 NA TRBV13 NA TGTGCCAGCAGCCCCCTGGGAGGGGACATGGACACTGAAGCTTTCTTT CASSPLGGDMDTEAFF
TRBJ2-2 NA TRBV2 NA TGTGCCAGCAGTGTATGGCCGAACACCGGGGAGCTGTTTTTT CASSVWPNTGELFF
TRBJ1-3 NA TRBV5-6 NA TGTGCCAGCAGCTTAGGACAGGGAAACACCATATATTTT CASSLGQGNTIYF
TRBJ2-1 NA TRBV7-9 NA TGTGCCAGCGGCCAGGGGGGGCACAATGAGCAGTTCTTC CASGQGGHNEQFF
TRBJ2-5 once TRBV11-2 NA TGTGCCAGTAGACTTGTTAGGGGGTCGGGAGAGACCCAGTACTTC CASRLVRGSGETQYF
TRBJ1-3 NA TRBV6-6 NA TGTGCCAGCAGTTACCCCCCAGGGTTTACTGGAAACACCATATATTTT CASSYPPGFTGNTIYF
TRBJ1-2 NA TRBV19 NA TGTGCCAGTAGGGAGTCAGGGGACTATGGCTACACCTTC CASRESGDYGYTF
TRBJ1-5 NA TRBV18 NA TGTGCCAGCTCACCAGGGGAAGCCATCAATCAGCCCCAGCATTTT CASSPGEAINQPQHF
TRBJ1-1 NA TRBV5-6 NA TGTGCCAGCAGCCGCTACCATCTTAACACTGAAGCTTTCTTT CASSRYHLNTEAFF
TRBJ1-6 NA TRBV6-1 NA TGTGCCAGCAGTGAAGCGTCCCGGGGAGGTCATAATTCACCCCTCCACTTT CASSEASRGGHNSPLHF
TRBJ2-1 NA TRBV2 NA TGTGCCAGCAAGGTCGTTTGGGGAGACAATGAGCAGTTCTTC CASKVVWGDNEQFF
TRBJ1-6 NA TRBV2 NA TGTGCCAGCAGGGAGGGCTATAATTCACCCCTCCACTTT CASREGYNSPLHF
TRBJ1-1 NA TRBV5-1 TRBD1 TGCGCCAGCAGGACAGGGGCCCAGAACACTGAAGCTTTCTTT CASRTGAQNTEAFF
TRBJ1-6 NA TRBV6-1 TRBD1 TGTGCCAGCAGTGAACCGAGGACAGGGGTTGGCTCCTATAATTCACCCCTCCACTTT CASSEPRTGVGSYNSPLHF
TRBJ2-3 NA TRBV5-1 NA TGCGCCAGCAGCTTGGATACAGGGCCTAGCACAGATACGCAGTATTTT CASSLDTGPSTDTQYF
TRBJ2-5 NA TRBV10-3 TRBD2 TGTGCCATCAGTGCACCAGCGGGAGGGCAGGAGACCCAGTACTTC CAISAPAGGQETQYF
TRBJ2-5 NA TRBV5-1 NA TGCGCCAGCAGCTTGGGGGGAGCAGAGACCCAGTACTTC CASSLGGAETQYF
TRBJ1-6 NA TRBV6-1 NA TGTGCCAGCAGACGGCCCGCAGGGACGAATTCACCCCTCCACTTT CASRRPAGTNSPLHF
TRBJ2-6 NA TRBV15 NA TGTGCCACCAGCAGAGGGGGAGCTGGGGCCAACGTCCTGACTTTC CATSRGGAGANVLTF
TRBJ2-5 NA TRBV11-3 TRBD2 TGTGCCAGCAGCCGATGCCGGAAGACTAGCGGGAGGGAAGAGACCCAGTACTTC CASSRCRKTSGREETQYF
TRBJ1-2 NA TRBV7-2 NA TGTGCCAGCAGCTTGGGTTCTAGCAGGCCTAACTATGGCTACACCTTC CASSLGSSRPNYGYTF
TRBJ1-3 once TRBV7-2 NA TGTGCCAGCAGCTCATGGGGGACTAACTCTGGAAACACCATATATTTT CASSSWGTNSGNTIYF
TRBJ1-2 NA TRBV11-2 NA TGTGCCAGCAGTTCCCCGAGAGGGCGGGGGTATGGCTACACCTTC CASSSPRGRGYGYTF
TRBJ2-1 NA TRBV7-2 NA TGTGCCAGCAGCTCAGGGGGGACCCCCTACAATGAGCAGTTCTTC CASSSGGTPYNEQFF
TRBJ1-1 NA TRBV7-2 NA TGTGCCAGCAGCTGGACGGTGAACACTGAAGCTTTCTTT CASSWTVNTEAFF
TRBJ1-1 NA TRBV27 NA TGTGCCAGCTCTTGGCAGCCGAACACTGAAGCTTTCTTT CASSWQPNTEAFF
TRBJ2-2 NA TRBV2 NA TGTGCCACCACGAACTTTGGGGAGCTGTTTTTT CATTNFGELFF
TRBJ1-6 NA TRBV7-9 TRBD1 TGTGCCAGCAGCTCCAGACAGGGAGCTAATTCACCCCTCCACTTT CASSSRQGANSPLHF
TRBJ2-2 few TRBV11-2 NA TGTGCCAGCAGCTTAGGTGGGACCGGGGAGCTGTTTTTT CASSLGGTGELFF
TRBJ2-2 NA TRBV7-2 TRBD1 TGTGCCAGCAGCTTAGTCCCTCAGGGGGTGACCGGGGAGCTGTTTTTT CASSLVPQGVTGELFF